The rows below give T cell receptor beta chains drawn from one sample of a study of T-cell reconstitution after alpha-beta-depleted transplantation in children. Each CDR3 protein is one row after TCRdb ran MiXCR on the PCR reads. The sample has about 270,000 distinct CDR3 sequences; 9.9% are singletons. The sample in question was PBMCs from the stem cell graft donor, obtained from the stem cell graft. The receptor source for this set is a human donor who donated a stem cell graft to a child with SCID. The CDR3 runs from the conserved cysteine through the conserved F or W.

j_call | v_call | cdr3_aa
TRBJ1-1 | TRBV5-6 | CASSIGQAALNTEAFF
TRBJ1-3 | TRBV29-1 | CSAKTQGAFSGNTIYF
TRBJ2-1 | TRBV12-3/TRBV12-4 | CASSIGGSYNEQFF
TRBJ1-2 | TRBV5-6 | CASSLPGDYGYTF
TRBJ2-1 | TRBV12-3/TRBV12-4 | CASSAPGGRYNEQFF
TRBJ2-1 | TRBV15 | CATSRDFLVANEQFF
TRBJ2-3 | TRBV14 | CASSQGYEDTQDTQYF
TRBJ1-5 | TRBV5-1 | CASSDRGGQPQHF
TRBJ2-7 | TRBV3-1 | CASSPDAWGLREQYF
TRBJ2-5 | TRBV6-9 | CAYNGVQETQYF
TRBJ2-1 | TRBV14 | CASSQEGWATTPYNEQFF
TRBJ2-1 | TRBV3-1 | CASSQVPAGGYEQFF
TRBJ2-7 | TRBV5-1 | CASSLRTSGGAREQYF
TRBJ1-1 | TRBV20-1 | CSARQTGNTEAFF
TRBJ2-5 | TRBV5-1 | CASSFGQIQETQYF
TRBJ1-2 | TRBV2 | CASSPQGARPGYTF
TRBJ1-6 | TRBV20-1 | CSASQGAYNSPLHF
TRBJ1-5 | TRBV7-8 | CASSLGPVREQPQHF
TRBJ2-1 | TRBV7-9 | CASRSSGGRYNEQFF
TRBJ1-2 | TRBV20-1 | CSASPQGGNGYTF
TRBJ2-3 | TRBV7-6 | CASSLEWPKDTQYF
TRBJ2-7 | TRBV4-2 | CASSPESLYEQYF
TRBJ2-2 | TRBV29-1 | CSVSDGAGELFF
TRBJ2-7 | TRBV5-1 | CASSFGREGDEQYF
TRBJ1-1 | TRBV20-1 | CSAPGLNTEAFF
TRBJ2-6 | TRBV27 | CASSLEAGRPSGANVLTF
TRBJ2-1 | TRBV7-9 | CASTNRDRESNEQFF
TRBJ2-3 | TRBV19 | CASQDGPTDTQYF
TRBJ2-7 | TRBV2 | CASSVTLGGLFAGQYF
TRBJ2-7 | TRBV29-1 | CSVHSDRNSYEQYF